These 14 T cell receptor beta chains were all obtained from the same sample, sequenced in a study of blood T cells in healthy people across ages. The authors ran a second PCR of 7 to 11 cycles using a sample-barcoded 5' primer and a J-beta primer mix. TCRdb itself ran the 5' RACE reads through MiXCR, one entry per CDR3 protein. The sample records about 680,000 distinct CDR3 sequences, 49% being singletons. The material sequenced was blood. The receptors were sampled from a woman aged 55-70 years in good health.

The rearrangement uses TRBV27 and TRBJ1-2, with TRBD1 matching over 10 bases. V was pared by 6 bases and J by 2 bases, with 12 bases of the junction left unmatched. Germline V gene lookup returns CDR1 MNHEY and CDR2 SMNVEV (reference sequence). This CDR3 contains 17 residues. Here the CDR3 DNA reads TGTGCCAGCAGACAATACGCCGACAGGGGGCAAAACTATGGCTACACCTTC. This gives the protein CASRQYADRGQNYGYTF.

The V call is TRBV3-1, the J call TRBJ1-6; D is perhaps TRBD1 (6 bases). V shed 4 bases and J shed 11 bases, with 12 bases lying between them. This CDR3 comprises 13 residues. Per germline, CDR1 LGHDT and CDR2 YNNKEL (reference sequence). CDR3: CASSPGQRAPLHF. The CDR3 coding sequence is TGTGCCAGCAGCCCCGGACAGCGCGCACCCCTCCACTTT.

This clonotype came up a few times. The CDR3 reads CASSSSPYEQYF. The DNA of the CDR3 is TGTGCCAGCAGCTCGTCCCCCTACGAGCAGTACTTC. V usage is TRBV7-2 and J usage is TRBJ2-7; D unresolved. Per germline, CDR1 SGHTA and CDR2 FQGNSA. Between the trimmed V and J ends, which lost 4 bases and 2 bases, there was a span of 6 bases. CDR3 length: 12 amino acids.

This chain joins TRBV27 and TRBJ2-1, with 9 bases that match TRBD2. The CDR3 runs 15 residues. CDR1 and CDR2 (germline): MNHEY, SMNVEV (reference sequence). The V and J ends lost 7 bases and 6 bases, in that order; junction bases with no gene match: 10. The CDR3 protein is CASNLAGGPRNEQFF. The CDR3 DNA sequence: TGTGCCAGCAACCTGGCGGGAGGGCCGCGCAATGAGCAGTTCTTC.

This clonotype was observed a handful of times. The chain links TRBV7-2 to TRBJ2-5; 10 positions agree with TRBD2. Losses at the gene ends were 5 bases for V and 0 bases for J; bases not matched to a gene: 6. CDR1 is SGHTA and CDR2 is FQGNSA in the germline V gene. This CDR3 has 16 amino acids. CDR3: CASSRSGRSHQETQYF. CDR3 DNA sequence: TGTGCCAGCAGCCGTAGCGGGAGGTCTCACCAAGAGACCCAGTACTTC.

This clonotype appeared a few times. CDR3 loop: CASSLGQLQPQHF. Written as DNA, the CDR3 is TGTGCCAGCAGCTTAGGACAGTTACAGCCCCAGCATTTT. The chain carries TRBV7-2 and TRBJ1-5, with a possible D match to TRBD1 (5 bases). Germline CDR1 reads SGHTA; CDR2 reads FQGNSA. Trimming shortened V by 1 base and J by 7 bases, and 8 bases separated the two germline ends. The CDR3 covers 13 residues.

As regards this clonotype: A much larger clone differs from this one at a single base, so this may be a read error. The chain recombines TRBV27 with TRBJ2-5; 7 nucleotides align to TRBD2. CDR1 MNHEY and CDR2 SMNVEV come from the germline V gene (reference sequence). The CDR3 length is 15 residues. CDR3 nucleotide sequence: TGTGCCGGCAGTCTCGGACTAGGGGAGGGAGAGACCCAGTACTTC. Translated, it gives CAGSLGLGEGETQYF.

This clonotype was seen many times. This sequence joins TRBV9 and TRBJ2-7, with 7 bases aligning to TRBD1. Trimming removed 4 bases from V and 1 base from J; junction bases left unmatched: 14. CDR1 is SGDLS and CDR2 is YYNGEE in the germline V gene. CDR3 size: 17 residues. The CDR3 region is CASSPESGTANSYEQYF. The CDR3 DNA sequence: TGTGCCAGCAGCCCGGAGTCCGGGACAGCCAATTCCTACGAGCAGTACTTC. Drawing the rest from reference TRBV9 and TRBJ2-7, the complete variable domain is DSGVTQTPKHLITATGQRVTLRCSPRSGDLSVYWYQQSLDQGLQFLIQYYNGEERAKGNILERFSAQQFPDLHSELNLSSLELGDSALYFCASSPESGTANSYEQYFGPGTRLTVT.

The chain links TRBV5-1 to TRBJ2-7; D unclear. Trimming took off 4 bases at V and 5 bases at J, with 16 bases between the two ends. Germline-derived CDR1 and CDR2 are SGHRS and YFSETQ. The CDR3 consists of 14 residues. In DNA form, the CDR3 reads TGCGCCAGCAGCCCCCCCCCACACTATGACGAGCAGTACTTC. This sequence encodes CASSPPPHYDEQYF. The variable domain in full, with the rest retrieved from reference TRBV5-1 and TRBJ2-7, is KAGVTQTPRYLIKTRGQQVTLSCSPISGHRSVSWYQQTPGQGLQFLFEYFSETQRNKGNFPGRFSGRQFSNSRSEMNVSTLELGDSALYLCASSPPPHYDEQYFGPGTRLTVT.

This clonotype was observed a handful of times. The V call is TRBV12-3 or TRBV12-4, the J call TRBJ2-1; 11 nucleotides agree with TRBD2. The CDR3 is 15 residues long. V lost 5 bases and J lost 9; bases outside the gene matches: 9. Here the CDR3 reads CASSKTSGKLGEQFF. Here the CDR3 DNA reads TGTGCCAGCAGTAAGACTAGCGGGAAATTGGGTGAGCAGTTCTTC.

V gene TRBV4-2 combines with J gene TRBJ2-6; D not certain. The germline CDR1 and CDR2 sequences are LGHNA and YNFKEQ. The CDR3 has 15 residues. Trimming shortened V by 0 bases and J by 2 bases, and 5 bases separated the two germline ends. CDR3 protein: CASSQDSTGANVLTF. The DNA of the CDR3 is TGTGCCAGCAGCCAAGATTCAACTGGGGCCAACGTCCTGACTTTC.

This chain links TRBV25-1 with TRBJ2-7, with D uncertain. V gave up 4 bases and J gave up 9 bases, with 10 bases separating them. Looked up from germline, CDR1 is MGHDK and CDR2 is SYGVNS. The length of the CDR3 is 11 residues. The CDR3 coding sequence is TGTGCCAGCAGTGTAGAAGGACGGCAGTACTTC. Protein sequence: CASSVEGRQYF.

This chain links TRBV20-1 with TRBJ2-3, with TRBD2 identical over 9 bases. The germline V gene has CDR1 DFQATT and CDR2 SNEGSKA (reference sequence). With V trimmed by 6 bases and J by 1 base, 8 bases remained unmatched. The CDR3 runs to 15 residues. The CDR3 is CSAKSSGARTDTQYF. For the CDR3, the DNA is TGCAGTGCCAAATCTAGCGGGGCTCGCACAGATACGCAGTATTTT.

This clonotype came up a few times. The chain uses TRBV9 and TRBJ2-7; perhaps TRBD1 as D (6 bases). The CDR3 has 15 amino acids. Trimming pared 3 bases from V and 0 bases from J, leaving 13 bases between. Germline CDR1 SGDLS, CDR2 YYNGEE. CDR3 residues: CASSATDSSSYEQYF. The CDR3 nucleotides are TGTGCCAGCAGCGCAACGGACAGTTCCTCCTACGAGCAGTACTTC.